The T cell receptor (beta chain) under discussion was sequenced for a study of T cell changes during pregnancy in multiple sclerosis. Concerning this clone itself: A read error may account for a junction end that differs from germline.

The CDR3 contains 13 residues. Per germline, CDR1 KGHSH and CDR2 LQKENI. The assay was immunoSEQ multiplex PCR, and TCRdb's table has in-frame clones only and misses some. The sample consists of under 50,000 clones, approximately 90% of them appearing once. This TCR was sampled from a female donor in good health, enrolled as a control in a pregnancy study. The chain has TRBV18 and TRBJ2-3; weak D call: TRBD2 (6 bases). Sample: CD4+ T cells from peripheral blood mononuclear cells, taken in the first trimester of pregnancy. The CDR3 loop is CASSPGLPGDRTF. The CDR3 nucleotides are TGTGCCAGCTCCCCAGGACTACCCGGAGATCGAACTTTT. Full variable domain (remainder filled in from reference TRBV18 and TRBJ2-3): NAGVMQNPRHLVRRRGQEARLRCSPMKGHSHVYWYRQLPEEGLKFMVYLQKENIIDESGMPKERFSAEFPKEGPSILRIQQVVRGDSAAYFCASSPGLPGDRTFGPGTRLTVL.